This T cell receptor beta chain was sequenced during a study of graft-versus-host responses after intestinal transplantation. The study, taken as a whole, reports: Early post-transplant HvG declines showed an association with peak circulating GvH clone levels. GvH clones turned up in recipient marrow; some had shown up first in ileum or blood.

Comments on this clone: Its specificity is unknown.

The CDR3 sequence is 15 residues long. Germline CDR1 reads SGHDN; CDR2 reads FVKESK. V dropped 1 base and J dropped 9; count of bases not matched to a gene: 12. Profiling relied on immunoSEQ multiplex PCR, and the TCRdb table lists in-frame clones only, not all of them. The table includes fewer than 90,000 clones, about 95% detected once. Sequenced material: unstimulated CD4+ T cells sorted from spleen or lymph node cells, taken before transplant. This receptor was identified in a human donor who was the organ donor for an intestinal transplant. The chain recombines TRBV14 with TRBJ2-7; 7 bases align to TRBD2. The CDR3 loop reads CASSQVPSDLAGQYF. CDR3 coding DNA: TGTGCCAGCAGCCAAGTTCCGTCCGATTTAGCGGGGCAGTACTTC.